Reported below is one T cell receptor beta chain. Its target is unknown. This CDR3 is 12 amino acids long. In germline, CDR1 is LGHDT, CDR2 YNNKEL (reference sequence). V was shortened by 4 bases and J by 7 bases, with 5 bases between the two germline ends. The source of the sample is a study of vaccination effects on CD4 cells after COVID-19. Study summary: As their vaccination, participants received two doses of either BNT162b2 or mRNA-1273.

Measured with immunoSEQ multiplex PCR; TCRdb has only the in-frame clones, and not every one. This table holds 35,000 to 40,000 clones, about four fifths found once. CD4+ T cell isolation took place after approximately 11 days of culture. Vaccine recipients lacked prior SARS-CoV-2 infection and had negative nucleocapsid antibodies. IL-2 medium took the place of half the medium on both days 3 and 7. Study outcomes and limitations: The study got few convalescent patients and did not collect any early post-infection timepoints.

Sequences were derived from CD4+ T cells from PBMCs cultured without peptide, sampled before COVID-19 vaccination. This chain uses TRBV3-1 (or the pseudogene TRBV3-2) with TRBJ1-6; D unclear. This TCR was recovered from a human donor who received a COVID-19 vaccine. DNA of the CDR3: TGTGCCAGCAGCCTCCAGAATTCACCCCTCCACTTT. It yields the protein CASSLQNSPLHF.